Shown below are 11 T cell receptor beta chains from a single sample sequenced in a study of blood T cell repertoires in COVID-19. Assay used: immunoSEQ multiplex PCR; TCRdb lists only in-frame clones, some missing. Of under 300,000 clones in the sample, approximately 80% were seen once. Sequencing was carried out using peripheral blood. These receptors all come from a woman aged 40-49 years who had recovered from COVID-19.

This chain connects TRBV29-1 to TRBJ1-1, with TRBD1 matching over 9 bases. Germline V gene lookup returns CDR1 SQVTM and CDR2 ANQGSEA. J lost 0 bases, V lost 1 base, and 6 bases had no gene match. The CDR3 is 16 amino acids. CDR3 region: CSVEGGTGRMNTEAFF. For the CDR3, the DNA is TGCAGCGTTGAAGGGGGGACAGGGAGAATGAACACTGAAGCTTTCTTT.

For the CDR3, the DNA is TGCGCCAGCAGTCCCGGGACAGGGACTGGTTATGGCTACACCTTC. This codes for CASSPGTGTGYGYTF. This sequence joins TRBV4-3 and TRBJ1-2, with 9 bases matching TRBD1. Germline loops: CDR1 LGHNA, CDR2 YSLEER. J was trimmed by 5 bases and V by 6 bases; bases with no gene match: 10. The CDR3 extends over 15 amino acids.

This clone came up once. CDR3 loop: CASIGPEYEQYF. The CDR3 DNA reads TGTGCCAGCATTGGGCCGGAATACGAGCAGTACTTC. V usage is TRBV2 and J usage is TRBJ2-7, with D uncertain. The germline V gene has CDR1 SNHLY and CDR2 FYNNEI. This CDR3 spans 12 amino acids. Trimming took off 7 bases at V and 4 bases at J, with 11 bases between the two ends.

CDR3 sequence (DNA): TGTGCCAGCAGTGCTAACAGCTACGAGCAGTACTTC. Translation gives CASSANSYEQYF. The chain uses TRBV28 and TRBJ2-7; D call uncertain. Germline-derived CDR1 and CDR2 are MDHEN and SYDVKM. CDR3 length: 12 residues. Deletions cut 5 bases from V and 3 bases from J, with 8 bases between.

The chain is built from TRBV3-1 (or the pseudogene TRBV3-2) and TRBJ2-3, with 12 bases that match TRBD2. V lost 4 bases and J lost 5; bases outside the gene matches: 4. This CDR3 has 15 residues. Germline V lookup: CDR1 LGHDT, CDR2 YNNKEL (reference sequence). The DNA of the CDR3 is TGTGCCAGCAGCCCTAGCGGGGGGGGACTAGATACGCAGTATTTT. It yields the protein CASSPSGGGLDTQYF.

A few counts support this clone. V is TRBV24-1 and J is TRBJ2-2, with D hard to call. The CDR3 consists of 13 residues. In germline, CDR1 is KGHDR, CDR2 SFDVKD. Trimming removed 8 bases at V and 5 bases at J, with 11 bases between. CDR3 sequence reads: CATMGEPTGELFF. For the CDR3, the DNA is TGTGCCACCATGGGCGAGCCTACCGGGGAGCTGTTTTTT.

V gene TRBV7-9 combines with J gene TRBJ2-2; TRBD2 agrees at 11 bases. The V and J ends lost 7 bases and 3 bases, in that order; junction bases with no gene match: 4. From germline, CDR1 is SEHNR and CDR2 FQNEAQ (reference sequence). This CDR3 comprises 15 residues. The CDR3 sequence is CASTVLAGDTGELFF. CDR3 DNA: TGTGCCAGCACCGTACTAGCGGGGGACACCGGGGAGCTGTTTTTT.

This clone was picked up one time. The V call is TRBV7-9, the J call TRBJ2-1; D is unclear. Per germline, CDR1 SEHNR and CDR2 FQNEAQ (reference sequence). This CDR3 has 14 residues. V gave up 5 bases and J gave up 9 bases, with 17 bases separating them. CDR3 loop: CASSLELAVGEQFF. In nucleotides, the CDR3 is TGTGCCAGCAGCCTTGAACTGGCGGTGGGTGAGCAGTTCTTC.

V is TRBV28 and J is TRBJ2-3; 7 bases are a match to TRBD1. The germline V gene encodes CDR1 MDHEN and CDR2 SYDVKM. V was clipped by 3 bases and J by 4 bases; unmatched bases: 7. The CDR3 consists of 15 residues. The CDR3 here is CASSLSRQGPDTQYF. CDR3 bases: TGTGCCAGCAGTTTGTCCCGACAGGGCCCAGATACGCAGTATTTT.

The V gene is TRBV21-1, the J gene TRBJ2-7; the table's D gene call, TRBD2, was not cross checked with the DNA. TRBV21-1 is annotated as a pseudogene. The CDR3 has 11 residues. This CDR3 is CASIILYEQYF. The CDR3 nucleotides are TGTGCCAGCATTATCCTTTACGAGCAGTACTTC.

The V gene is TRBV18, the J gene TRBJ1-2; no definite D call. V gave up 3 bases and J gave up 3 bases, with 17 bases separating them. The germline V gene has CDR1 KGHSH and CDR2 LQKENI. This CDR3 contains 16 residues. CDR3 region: CASSPPVRLRDYGYTF. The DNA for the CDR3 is TGTGCCAGCTCACCGCCAGTCAGGCTGAGGGACTATGGCTACACCTTC. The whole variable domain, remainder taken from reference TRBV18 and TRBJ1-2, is NAGVMQNPRHLVRRRGQEARLRCSPMKGHSHVYWYRQLPEEGLKFMVYLQKENIIDESGMPKERFSAEFPKEGPSILRIQQVVRGDSAAYFCASSPPVRLRDYGYTFGSGTRLTVV.